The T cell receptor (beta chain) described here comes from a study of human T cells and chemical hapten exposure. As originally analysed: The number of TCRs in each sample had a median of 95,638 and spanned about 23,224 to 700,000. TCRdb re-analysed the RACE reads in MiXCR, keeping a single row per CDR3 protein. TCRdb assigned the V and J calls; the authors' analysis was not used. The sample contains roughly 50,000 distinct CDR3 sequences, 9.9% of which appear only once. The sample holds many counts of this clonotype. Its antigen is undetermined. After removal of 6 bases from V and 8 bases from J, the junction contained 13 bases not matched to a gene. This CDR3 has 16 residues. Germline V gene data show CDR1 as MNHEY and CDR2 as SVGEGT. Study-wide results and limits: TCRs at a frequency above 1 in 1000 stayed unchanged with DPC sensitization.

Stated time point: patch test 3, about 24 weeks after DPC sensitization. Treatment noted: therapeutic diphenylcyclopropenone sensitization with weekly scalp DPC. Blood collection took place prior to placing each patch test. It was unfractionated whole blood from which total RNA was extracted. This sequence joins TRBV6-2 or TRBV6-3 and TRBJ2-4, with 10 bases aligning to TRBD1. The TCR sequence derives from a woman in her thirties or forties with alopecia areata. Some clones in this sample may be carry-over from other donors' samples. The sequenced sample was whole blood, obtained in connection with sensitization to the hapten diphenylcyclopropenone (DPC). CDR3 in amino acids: CASSISGTGVRDIQYF. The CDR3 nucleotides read TGTGCCAGCAGCATTTCCGGGACAGGGGTTCGAGACATTCAGTACTTC.